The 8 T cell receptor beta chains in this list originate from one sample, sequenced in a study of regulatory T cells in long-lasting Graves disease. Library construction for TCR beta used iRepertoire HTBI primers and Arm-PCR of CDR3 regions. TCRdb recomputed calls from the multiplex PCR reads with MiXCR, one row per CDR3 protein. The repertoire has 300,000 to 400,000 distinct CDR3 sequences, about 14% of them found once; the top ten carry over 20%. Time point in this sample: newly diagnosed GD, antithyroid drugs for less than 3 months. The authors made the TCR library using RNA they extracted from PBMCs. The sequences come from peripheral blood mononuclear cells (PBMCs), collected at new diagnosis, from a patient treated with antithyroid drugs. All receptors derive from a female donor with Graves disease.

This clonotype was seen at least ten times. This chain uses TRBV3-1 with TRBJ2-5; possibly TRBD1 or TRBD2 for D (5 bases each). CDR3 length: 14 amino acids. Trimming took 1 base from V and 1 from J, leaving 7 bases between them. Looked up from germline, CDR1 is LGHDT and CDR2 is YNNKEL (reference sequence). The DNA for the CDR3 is TGTGCCAGCAGCCAAGCCGGGGCCCAAGAGACCCAGTACTTC. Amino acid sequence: CASSQAGAQETQYF.

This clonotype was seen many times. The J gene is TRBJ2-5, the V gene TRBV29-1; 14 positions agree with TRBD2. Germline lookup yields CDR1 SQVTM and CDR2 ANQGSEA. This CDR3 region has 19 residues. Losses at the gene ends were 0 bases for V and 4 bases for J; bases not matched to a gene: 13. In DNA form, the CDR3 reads TGCAGCGTTGAAGAATTTCTGACTAGCGGGAGGGTCAGGATAGAGACCCAGTACTTC. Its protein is CSVEEFLTSGRVRIETQYF.

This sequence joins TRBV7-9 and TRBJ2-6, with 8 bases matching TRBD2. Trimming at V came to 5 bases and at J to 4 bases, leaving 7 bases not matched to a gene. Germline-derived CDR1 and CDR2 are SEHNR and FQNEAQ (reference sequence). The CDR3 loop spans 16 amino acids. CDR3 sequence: CASSLTGGGGANVLTF. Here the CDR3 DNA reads TGTGCCAGCAGCCTTACCGGCGGGGGGGGGGCCAACGTCCTGACTTTC.

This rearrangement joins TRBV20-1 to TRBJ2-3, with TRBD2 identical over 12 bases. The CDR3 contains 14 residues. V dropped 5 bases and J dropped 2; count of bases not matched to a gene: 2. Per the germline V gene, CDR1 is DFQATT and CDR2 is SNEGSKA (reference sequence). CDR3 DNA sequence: TGCAGTGCTCGACTAGCGGGGGTCACAGATACGCAGTATTTT. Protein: CSARLAGVTDTQYF.

CDR3 protein: CSARRPPETYNSPLHF. The CDR3, as DNA: TGCAGTGCTCGAAGACCCCCTGAGACCTATAATTCACCCCTCCACTTT. The chain carries TRBV20-1 and TRBJ1-6; no clear D. Trimming removed 5 bases at V and 2 bases at J, with 16 bases between. CDR1 DFQATT and CDR2 SNEGSKA come from the germline V gene (reference sequence). The CDR3 contains 16 residues.

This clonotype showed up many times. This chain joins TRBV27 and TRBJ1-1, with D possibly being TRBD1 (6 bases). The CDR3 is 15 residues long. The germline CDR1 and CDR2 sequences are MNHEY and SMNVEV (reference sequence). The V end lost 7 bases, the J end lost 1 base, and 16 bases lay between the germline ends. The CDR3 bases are TGTGCCAGCACATTAGGTGGGGGACAGAACACTGAAGCTTTCTTT. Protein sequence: CASTLGGGQNTEAFF.

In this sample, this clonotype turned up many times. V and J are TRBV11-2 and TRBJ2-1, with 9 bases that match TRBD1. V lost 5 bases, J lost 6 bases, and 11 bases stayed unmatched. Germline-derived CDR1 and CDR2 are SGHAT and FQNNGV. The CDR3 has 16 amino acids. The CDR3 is CASSGIRDREGNEQFF. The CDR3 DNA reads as TGTGCCAGCAGCGGCATCCGGGACAGGGAGGGCAATGAGCAGTTCTTC.

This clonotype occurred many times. The CDR3 nucleotides read TGTGCCAGCAGCGTGACGGAGACCCAGTACTTC. Encoded protein: CASSVTETQYF. The chain carries TRBV7-2 and TRBJ2-5; D is unresolved. Germline values: CDR1 SGHTA, CDR2 FQGNSA. The CDR3 consists of 11 residues. The V gene lost 5 bases and the J gene lost 5 bases, with 6 bases spanning the gap. Full variable domain (outside the CDR3, taken from reference TRBV7-2 and TRBJ2-5): GAGVSQSPSNKVTEKGKDVELRCDPISGHTALYWYRQSLGQGLEFLIYFQGNSAPDKSGLPSDRFSAERTGGSVSTLTIQRTQQEDSAVYLCASSVTETQYFGPGTRLLVL.